These 9 T cell receptor beta chains were sequenced from one sample in a study of T cells in Graves' hyperthyroidism and ophthalmopathy. There were TCR beta CDR3 regions amplified from RNA transcripts. Using the HTBI primer set, a first-round RT-PCR was run on the TCR CDR3. MiXCR was run by TCRdb on the multiplex PCR reads, yielding one entry per CDR3 protein. The profile covers fewer than 600,000 distinct CDR3 sequences, with approximately 15% appearing a single time and around 17% taken by the ten largest. The source material was blood. The receptors were gathered from a woman aged 18-29 years with Graves' hyperthyroidism.

At least ten counts were recorded for this clonotype. This rearrangement joins TRBV30 to TRBJ1-3; tentative D call: TRBD1 (5 bases). Deletions cut 1 base from V and 6 bases from J, with 13 bases between. This CDR3 has 14 amino acids. Germline V gene data show CDR1 as GTSNPN and CDR2 as SVGIG (reference sequence). CDR3 nucleotide sequence: TGTGCCTGGAGTGCGGGGGAATCACTAAACACCATATATTTT. This encodes CAWSAGESLNTIYF.

This clonotype was detected many times. CDR3 sequence: CASSERLAVNTGELFF. The CDR3 region has the DNA TGTGCCAGCAGTGAGCGACTAGCTGTCAACACCGGGGAGCTGTTTTTT. The chain combines TRBV2 with TRBJ2-2, with 7 positions matching TRBD2. The CDR3 loop spans 16 amino acids. J lost 2 bases, V lost 3 bases, and 6 bases had no gene match. Germline values: CDR1 SNHLY, CDR2 FYNNEI.

The chain couples TRBV7-9 to TRBJ1-5; the D is unclear. This CDR3 has 14 residues. Trimming left V 1 base short and J 2 bases short, with 6 bases between. Germline V gives CDR1 SEHNR, CDR2 FQNEAQ (reference sequence). The CDR3 DNA is TGTGCCAGCAGCTTAGAGTCGCGCAATCAGCCCCAGCATTTT. Amino acid sequence: CASSLESRNQPQHF.

At least ten counts were recorded for this clonotype. V gene TRBV19 combines with J gene TRBJ1-1; a possible D gene is TRBD1 (5 bases). The germline V gene has CDR1 LNHDA and CDR2 SQIVND (reference sequence). The CDR3 runs to 18 residues. Trimming removed 8 bases from V and 2 bases from J, with 27 bases in between. The chain's CDR3 is CASSLSLRGPQPNTEAFF. Written as DNA, the CDR3 is TGTGCCAGTTCGTTGAGTTTGAGGGGACCTCAGCCCAACACTGAAGCTTTCTTT.

The chain carries TRBV19 and TRBJ2-1; no firm D call. Germline loops: CDR1 LNHDA, CDR2 SQIVND (reference sequence). With 7 bases removed from V and 6 bases from J, the gap between germline ends came to 10 bases. The CDR3 totals 12 residues. The CDR3 DNA sequence: TGTGCCAGTACCAAGAATTTCAATGAGCAGTTCTTC. Translated, it gives CASTKNFNEQFF.

The gene calls are TRBV6-1 and TRBJ1-5; D possibly corresponds to TRBD1 (6 bases). Trimming shortened V by 1 base and J by 11 bases, and 18 bases separated the two germline ends. Germline values: CDR1 MNHNS, CDR2 SASEGT. The CDR3 length is 15 residues. CDR3 nucleotides: TGTGCCAGCAGTGAAGATTACGGGGGCCACGGATCCCAGCATTTT. This sequence encodes CASSEDYGGHGSQHF.

This clonotype appeared many times. V gene TRBV12-3 or TRBV12-4 combines with J gene TRBJ1-2; D unclear. V was clipped by 4 bases and J by 3 bases, with 15 bases between them. The CDR3 length is 15 residues. CDR3: CASSSLFDAYYGYTF. The CDR3 nucleotides read TGTGCCAGCAGTTCCCTCTTTGATGCCTACTATGGCTACACCTTC.

This clonotype was recorded many times. The rearrangement uses TRBV3-1 and TRBJ1-1; no clear D. The CDR3 contains 12 residues. V lost 4 bases to trimming and J lost 0 bases, with 3 bases between them. Looked up from germline, CDR1 is LGHDT and CDR2 is YNNKEL (reference sequence). The CDR3 is CASSRVNTEAFF. CDR3 sequence (DNA): TGTGCCAGCAGCCGAGTGAACACTGAAGCTTTCTTT.

This clonotype was observed at least ten times. The chain couples TRBV30 to TRBJ2-6; D unclear. Trimming cost V 2 bases and J 0 bases, with 5 bases left between them. The germline gives CDR1 GTSNPN, CDR2 SVGIG (reference sequence). This CDR3 spans 14 amino acids. CDR3: CAWSRVSGANVLTF. CDR3 DNA: TGTGCCTGGAGTCGCGTCTCTGGGGCCAACGTCCTGACTTTC.